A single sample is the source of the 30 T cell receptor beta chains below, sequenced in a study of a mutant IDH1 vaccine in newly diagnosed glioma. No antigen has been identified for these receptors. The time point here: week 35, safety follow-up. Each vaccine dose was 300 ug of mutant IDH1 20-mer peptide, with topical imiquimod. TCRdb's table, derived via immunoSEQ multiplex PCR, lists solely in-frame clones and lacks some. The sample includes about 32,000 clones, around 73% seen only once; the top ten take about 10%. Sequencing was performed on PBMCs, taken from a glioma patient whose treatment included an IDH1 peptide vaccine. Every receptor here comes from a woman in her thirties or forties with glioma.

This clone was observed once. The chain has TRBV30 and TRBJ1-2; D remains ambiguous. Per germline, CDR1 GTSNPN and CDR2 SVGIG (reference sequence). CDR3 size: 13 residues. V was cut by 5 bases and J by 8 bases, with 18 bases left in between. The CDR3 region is CAWGGSTFGGYTF. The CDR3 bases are TGTGCCTGGGGCGGGAGCACCTTCGGGGGCTACACCTTC.

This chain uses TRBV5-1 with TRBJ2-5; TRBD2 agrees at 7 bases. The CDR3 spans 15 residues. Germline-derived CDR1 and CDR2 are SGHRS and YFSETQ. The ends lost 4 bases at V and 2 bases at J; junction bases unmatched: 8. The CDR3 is CASSHGGGGQETQYF. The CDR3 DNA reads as TGCGCCAGCAGCCATGGTGGCGGGGGACAAGAGACCCAGTACTTC.

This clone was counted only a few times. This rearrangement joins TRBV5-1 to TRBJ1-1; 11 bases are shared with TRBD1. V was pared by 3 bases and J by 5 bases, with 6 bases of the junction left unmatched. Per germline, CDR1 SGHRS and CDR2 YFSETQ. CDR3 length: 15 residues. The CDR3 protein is CASSWGTGGSTEAFF. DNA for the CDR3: TGCGCCAGCAGCTGGGGGACAGGGGGATCAACTGAAGCTTTCTTT.

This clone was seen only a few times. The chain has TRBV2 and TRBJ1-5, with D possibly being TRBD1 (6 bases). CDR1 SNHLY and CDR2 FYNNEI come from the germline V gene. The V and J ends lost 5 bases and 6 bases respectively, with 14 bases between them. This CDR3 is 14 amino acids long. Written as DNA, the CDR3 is TGTGCCAGCAGTCTTCTGACAGGCAGTCAGCCCCAGCATTTT. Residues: CASSLLTGSQPQHF.

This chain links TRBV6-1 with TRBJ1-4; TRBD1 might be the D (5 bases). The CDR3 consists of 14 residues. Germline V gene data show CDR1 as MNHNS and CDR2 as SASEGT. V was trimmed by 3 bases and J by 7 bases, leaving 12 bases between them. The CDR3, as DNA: TGTGCCAGCAGTGACTTGGGGGAGGTTGAAAAACTGTTTTTT. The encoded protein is CASSDLGEVEKLFF.

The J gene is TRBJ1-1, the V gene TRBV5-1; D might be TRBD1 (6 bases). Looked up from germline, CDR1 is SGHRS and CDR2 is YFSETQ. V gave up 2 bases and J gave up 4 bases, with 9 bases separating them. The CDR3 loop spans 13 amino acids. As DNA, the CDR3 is TGCGCCAGCAGCTTAAGAGGGGGCACTGAAGCTTTCTTT. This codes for CASSLRGGTEAFF.

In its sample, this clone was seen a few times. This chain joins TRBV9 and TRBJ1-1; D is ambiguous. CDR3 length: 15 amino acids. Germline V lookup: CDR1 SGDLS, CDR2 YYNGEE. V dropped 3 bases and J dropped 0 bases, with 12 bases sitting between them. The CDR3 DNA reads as TGTGCCAGCAGCGCTAGACGGAGCATGAACACTGAAGCTTTCTTT. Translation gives CASSARRSMNTEAFF.

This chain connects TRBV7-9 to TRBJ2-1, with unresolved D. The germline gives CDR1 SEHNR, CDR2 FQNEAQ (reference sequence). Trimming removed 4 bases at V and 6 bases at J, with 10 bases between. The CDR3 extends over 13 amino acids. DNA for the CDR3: TGTGCCAGCAGCTCCGGACGCCGCAATGAGCAGTTCTTC. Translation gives CASSSGRRNEQFF.

CDR3 residues: CASSIWENTEAFF. CDR3 in DNA: TGTGCCAGTAGTATCTGGGAAAACACTGAAGCTTTCTTT. This chain uses TRBV19 with TRBJ1-1; D is unclear. The germline V gene encodes CDR1 LNHDA and CDR2 SQIVND (reference sequence). There are 13 residues in the CDR3. V was clipped by 3 bases and J by 2 bases, with 7 bases between them.

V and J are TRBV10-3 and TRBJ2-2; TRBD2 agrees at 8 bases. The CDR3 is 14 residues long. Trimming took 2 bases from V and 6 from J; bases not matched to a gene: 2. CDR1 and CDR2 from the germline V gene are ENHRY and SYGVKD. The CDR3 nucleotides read TGTGCCATCAGTGAGGCGGGGGGATCCGGGGAGCTGTTTTTT. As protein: CAISEAGGSGELFF.

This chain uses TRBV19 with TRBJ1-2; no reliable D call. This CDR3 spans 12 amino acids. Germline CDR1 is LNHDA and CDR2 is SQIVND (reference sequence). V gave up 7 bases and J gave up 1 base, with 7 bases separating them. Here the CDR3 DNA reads TGTGCCAGTATGACACGTAACTATGGCTACACCTTC. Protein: CASMTRNYGYTF.

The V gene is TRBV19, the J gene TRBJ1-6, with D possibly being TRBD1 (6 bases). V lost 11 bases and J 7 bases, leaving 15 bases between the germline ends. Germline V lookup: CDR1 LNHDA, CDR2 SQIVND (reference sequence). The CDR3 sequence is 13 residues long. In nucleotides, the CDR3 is TGTGCCTCCACGGCAGGGGACAATTCACCCCTCCACTTT. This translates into CASTAGDNSPLHF.

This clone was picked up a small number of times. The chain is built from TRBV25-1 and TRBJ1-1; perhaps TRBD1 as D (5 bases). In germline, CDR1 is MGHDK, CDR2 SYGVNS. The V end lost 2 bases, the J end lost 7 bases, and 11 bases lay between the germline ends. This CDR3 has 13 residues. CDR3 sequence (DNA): TGTGCCAGCAGTGAAAGGGCAGGGAGTGAAGCTTTCTTT. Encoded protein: CASSERAGSEAFF.

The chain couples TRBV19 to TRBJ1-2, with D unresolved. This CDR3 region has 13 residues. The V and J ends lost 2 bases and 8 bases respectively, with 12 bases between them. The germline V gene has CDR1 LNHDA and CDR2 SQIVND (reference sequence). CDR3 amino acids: CASSITGVEGYTF. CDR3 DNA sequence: TGTGCCAGTAGTATAACCGGGGTGGAGGGCTACACCTTC.

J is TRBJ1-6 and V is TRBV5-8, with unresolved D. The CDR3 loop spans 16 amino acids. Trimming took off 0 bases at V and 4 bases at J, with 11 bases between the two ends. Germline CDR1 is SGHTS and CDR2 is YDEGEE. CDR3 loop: CASSLEGEIYNSPLHF. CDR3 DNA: TGTGCCAGCAGCTTGGAGGGAGAGATATATAATTCACCCCTCCACTTT.

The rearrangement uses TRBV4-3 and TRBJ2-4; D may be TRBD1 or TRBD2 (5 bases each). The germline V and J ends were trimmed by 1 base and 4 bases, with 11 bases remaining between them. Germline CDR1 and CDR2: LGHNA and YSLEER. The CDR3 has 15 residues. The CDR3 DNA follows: TGCGCCAGCAGCCAAGGGGGCAGGGAGAAAAACATTCAGTACTTC. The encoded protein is CASSQGGREKNIQYF.

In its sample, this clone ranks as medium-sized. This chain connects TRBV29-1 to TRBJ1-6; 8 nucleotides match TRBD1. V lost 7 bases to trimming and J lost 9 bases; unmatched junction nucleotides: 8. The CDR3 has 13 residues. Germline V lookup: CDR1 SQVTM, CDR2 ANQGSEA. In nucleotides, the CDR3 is TGCAGCGGTTCACAGGGGGAGGGTTCACCCCTCCACTTT. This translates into CSGSQGEGSPLHF.

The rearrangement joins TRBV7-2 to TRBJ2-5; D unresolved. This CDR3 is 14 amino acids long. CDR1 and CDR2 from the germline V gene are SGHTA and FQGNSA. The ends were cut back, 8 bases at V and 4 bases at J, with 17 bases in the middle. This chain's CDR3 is CASQKPGGGETQYF. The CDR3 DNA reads TGTGCCAGCCAAAAGCCCGGCGGTGGAGAGACCCAGTACTTC.

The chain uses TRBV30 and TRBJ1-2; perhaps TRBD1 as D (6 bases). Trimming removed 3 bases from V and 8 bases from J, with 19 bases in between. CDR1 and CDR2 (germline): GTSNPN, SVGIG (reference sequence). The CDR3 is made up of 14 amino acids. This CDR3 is CAWRQGGTSFGYTF. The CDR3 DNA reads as TGTGCCTGGAGACAGGGTGGGACTTCTTTCGGCTACACCTTC.

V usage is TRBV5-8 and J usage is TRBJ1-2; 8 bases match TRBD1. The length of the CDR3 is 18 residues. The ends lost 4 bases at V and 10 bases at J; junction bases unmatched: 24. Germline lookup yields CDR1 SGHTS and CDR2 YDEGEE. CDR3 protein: CASSVARDRTGATKPYTF. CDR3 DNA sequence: TGTGCCAGCAGCGTCGCCCGGGACAGGACGGGTGCAACTAAGCCCTACACCTTC.

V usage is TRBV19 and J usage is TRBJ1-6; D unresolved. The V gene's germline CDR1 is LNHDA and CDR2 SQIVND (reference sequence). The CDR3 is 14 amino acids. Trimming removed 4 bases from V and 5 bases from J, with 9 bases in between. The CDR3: CASSRGGDNSPLHF. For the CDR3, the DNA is TGTGCCAGTAGTAGGGGTGGCGATAATTCACCCCTCCACTTT.

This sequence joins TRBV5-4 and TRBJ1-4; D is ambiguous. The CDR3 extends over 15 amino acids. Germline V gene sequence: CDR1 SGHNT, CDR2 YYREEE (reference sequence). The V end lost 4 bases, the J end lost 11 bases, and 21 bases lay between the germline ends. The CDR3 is CASSPDGVVGRKLFF. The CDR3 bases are TGTGCCAGCAGCCCCGATGGCGTGGTAGGGAGGAAACTGTTTTTT.

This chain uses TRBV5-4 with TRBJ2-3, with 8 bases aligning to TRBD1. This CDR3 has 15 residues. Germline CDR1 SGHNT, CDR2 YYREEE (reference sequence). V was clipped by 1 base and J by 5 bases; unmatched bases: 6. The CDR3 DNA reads TGTGCCAGCAGCTTGACAGGGGGGATGAAAGATACGCAGTATTTT. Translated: CASSLTGGMKDTQYF.

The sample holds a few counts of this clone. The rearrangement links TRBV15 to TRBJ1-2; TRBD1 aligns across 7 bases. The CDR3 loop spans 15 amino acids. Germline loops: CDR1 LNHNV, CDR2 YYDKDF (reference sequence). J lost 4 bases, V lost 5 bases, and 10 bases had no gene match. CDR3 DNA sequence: TGTGCCACCAGCTCGTTCTCGACAGGGATCTATGGCTACACCTTC. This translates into CATSSFSTGIYGYTF.

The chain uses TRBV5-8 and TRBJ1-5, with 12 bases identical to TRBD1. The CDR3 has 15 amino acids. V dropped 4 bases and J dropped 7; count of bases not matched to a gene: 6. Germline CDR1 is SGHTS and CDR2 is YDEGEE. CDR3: CASSLGQGALQPQHF. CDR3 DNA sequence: TGTGCCAGCAGCCTGGGACAGGGGGCTTTGCAGCCCCAGCATTTT.

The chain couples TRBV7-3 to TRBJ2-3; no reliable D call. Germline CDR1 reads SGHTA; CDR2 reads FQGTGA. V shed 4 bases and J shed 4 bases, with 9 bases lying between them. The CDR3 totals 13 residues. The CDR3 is CASSSLGPDTQYF. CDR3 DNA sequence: TGTGCCAGCAGCTCCCTTGGGCCAGATACGCAGTATTTT.

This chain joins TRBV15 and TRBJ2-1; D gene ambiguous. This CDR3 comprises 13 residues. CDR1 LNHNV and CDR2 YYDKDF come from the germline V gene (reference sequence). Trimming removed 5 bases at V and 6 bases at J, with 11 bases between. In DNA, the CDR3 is TGTGCCACCAGCCGGCTCCTAGGCAATGAGCAGTTCTTC. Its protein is CATSRLLGNEQFF.

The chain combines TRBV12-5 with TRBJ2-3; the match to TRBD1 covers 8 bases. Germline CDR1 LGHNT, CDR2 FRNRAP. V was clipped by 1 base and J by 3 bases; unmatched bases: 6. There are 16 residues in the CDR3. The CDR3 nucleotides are TGTGCTAGTGGTTTGGGGACAGGGATGGGAACAGATACGCAGTATTTT. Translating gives CASGLGTGMGTDTQYF.

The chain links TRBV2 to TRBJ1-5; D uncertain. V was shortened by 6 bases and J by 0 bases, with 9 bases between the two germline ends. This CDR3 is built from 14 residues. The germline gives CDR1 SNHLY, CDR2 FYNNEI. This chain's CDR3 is CASSAVGSNQPQHF. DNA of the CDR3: TGTGCCAGCAGCGCCGTGGGTAGCAATCAGCCCCAGCATTTT.

In DNA, the CDR3 is TGTGCCAGCAGCTCCGGGGCCTCCTCCTACGAGCAGTACTTC. Protein: CASSSGASSYEQYF. V and J are TRBV7-9 and TRBJ2-7; perhaps D is TRBD1 or TRBD2 (5 bases each). Per the germline V gene, CDR1 is SEHNR and CDR2 is FQNEAQ (reference sequence). Deletions cut 4 bases from V and 0 bases from J, with 10 bases between. The CDR3 loop spans 14 amino acids.